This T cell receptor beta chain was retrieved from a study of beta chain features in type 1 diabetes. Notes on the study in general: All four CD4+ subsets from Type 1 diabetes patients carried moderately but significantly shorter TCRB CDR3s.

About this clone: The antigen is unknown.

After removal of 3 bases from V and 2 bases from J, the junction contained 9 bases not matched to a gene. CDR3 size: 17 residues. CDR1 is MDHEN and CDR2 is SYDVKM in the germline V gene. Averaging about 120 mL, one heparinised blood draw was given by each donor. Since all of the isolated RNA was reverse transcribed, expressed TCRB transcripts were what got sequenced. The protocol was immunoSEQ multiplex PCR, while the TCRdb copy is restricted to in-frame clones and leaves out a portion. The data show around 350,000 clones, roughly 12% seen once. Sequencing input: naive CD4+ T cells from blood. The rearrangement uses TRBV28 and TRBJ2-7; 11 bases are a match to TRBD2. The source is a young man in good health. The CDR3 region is CASSLVLGSGRAYEQYF. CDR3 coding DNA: TGTGCCAGCAGTTTGGTTTTGGGTAGCGGGAGGGCCTACGAGCAGTACTTC.